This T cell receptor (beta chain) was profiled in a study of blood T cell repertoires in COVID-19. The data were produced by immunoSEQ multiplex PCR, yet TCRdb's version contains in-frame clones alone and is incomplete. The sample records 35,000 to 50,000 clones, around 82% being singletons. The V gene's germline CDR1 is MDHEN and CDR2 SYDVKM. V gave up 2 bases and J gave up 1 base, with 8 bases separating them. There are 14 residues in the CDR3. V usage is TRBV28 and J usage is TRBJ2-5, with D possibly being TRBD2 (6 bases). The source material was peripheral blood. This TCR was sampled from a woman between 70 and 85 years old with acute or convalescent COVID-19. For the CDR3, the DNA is TGTGCCAGCAGTTTAGGAGGGTCCCAAGAGACCCAGTACTTC. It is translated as CASSLGGSQETQYF.